The sequence of this T cell receptor beta chain was determined in a study of T cell responses to AZD1222 COVID-19 vaccine. Study summary: Second-dose timings of about 4 or about 12 weeks were pooled. Study results and limitations: With two AZD1222 doses given, Spike-specific TCR breadth and depth both rose. Among AZD1222 vaccinees, only six or seven were seropositive at baseline. The donor cohort was predominantly white British with a female majority, and clonal diversity may have been underestimated.

About this clone itself: Its antigen is not known.

The data were produced by immunoSEQ multiplex PCR, yet TCRdb's version contains in-frame clones alone and is incomplete. Of under 150,000 clones listed, over 90% were seen once; the top ten hold about 1%. This CDR3 contains 15 residues. Germline CDR1 SGHNT, CDR2 YYREEE (reference sequence). V lost 5 bases and J 2 bases, leaving 14 bases between the germline ends. The chain combines TRBV5-4 with TRBJ2-1; the D is unclear. The sequencing used peripheral blood, collected on day 0 of AZD1222 vaccination. The TCR originated in an adult in good health. In DNA, the CDR3 is TGTGCCAGCAGTACCAACAGCCTGACCTACAATGAGCAGTTCTTC. Translation: CASSTNSLTYNEQFF.